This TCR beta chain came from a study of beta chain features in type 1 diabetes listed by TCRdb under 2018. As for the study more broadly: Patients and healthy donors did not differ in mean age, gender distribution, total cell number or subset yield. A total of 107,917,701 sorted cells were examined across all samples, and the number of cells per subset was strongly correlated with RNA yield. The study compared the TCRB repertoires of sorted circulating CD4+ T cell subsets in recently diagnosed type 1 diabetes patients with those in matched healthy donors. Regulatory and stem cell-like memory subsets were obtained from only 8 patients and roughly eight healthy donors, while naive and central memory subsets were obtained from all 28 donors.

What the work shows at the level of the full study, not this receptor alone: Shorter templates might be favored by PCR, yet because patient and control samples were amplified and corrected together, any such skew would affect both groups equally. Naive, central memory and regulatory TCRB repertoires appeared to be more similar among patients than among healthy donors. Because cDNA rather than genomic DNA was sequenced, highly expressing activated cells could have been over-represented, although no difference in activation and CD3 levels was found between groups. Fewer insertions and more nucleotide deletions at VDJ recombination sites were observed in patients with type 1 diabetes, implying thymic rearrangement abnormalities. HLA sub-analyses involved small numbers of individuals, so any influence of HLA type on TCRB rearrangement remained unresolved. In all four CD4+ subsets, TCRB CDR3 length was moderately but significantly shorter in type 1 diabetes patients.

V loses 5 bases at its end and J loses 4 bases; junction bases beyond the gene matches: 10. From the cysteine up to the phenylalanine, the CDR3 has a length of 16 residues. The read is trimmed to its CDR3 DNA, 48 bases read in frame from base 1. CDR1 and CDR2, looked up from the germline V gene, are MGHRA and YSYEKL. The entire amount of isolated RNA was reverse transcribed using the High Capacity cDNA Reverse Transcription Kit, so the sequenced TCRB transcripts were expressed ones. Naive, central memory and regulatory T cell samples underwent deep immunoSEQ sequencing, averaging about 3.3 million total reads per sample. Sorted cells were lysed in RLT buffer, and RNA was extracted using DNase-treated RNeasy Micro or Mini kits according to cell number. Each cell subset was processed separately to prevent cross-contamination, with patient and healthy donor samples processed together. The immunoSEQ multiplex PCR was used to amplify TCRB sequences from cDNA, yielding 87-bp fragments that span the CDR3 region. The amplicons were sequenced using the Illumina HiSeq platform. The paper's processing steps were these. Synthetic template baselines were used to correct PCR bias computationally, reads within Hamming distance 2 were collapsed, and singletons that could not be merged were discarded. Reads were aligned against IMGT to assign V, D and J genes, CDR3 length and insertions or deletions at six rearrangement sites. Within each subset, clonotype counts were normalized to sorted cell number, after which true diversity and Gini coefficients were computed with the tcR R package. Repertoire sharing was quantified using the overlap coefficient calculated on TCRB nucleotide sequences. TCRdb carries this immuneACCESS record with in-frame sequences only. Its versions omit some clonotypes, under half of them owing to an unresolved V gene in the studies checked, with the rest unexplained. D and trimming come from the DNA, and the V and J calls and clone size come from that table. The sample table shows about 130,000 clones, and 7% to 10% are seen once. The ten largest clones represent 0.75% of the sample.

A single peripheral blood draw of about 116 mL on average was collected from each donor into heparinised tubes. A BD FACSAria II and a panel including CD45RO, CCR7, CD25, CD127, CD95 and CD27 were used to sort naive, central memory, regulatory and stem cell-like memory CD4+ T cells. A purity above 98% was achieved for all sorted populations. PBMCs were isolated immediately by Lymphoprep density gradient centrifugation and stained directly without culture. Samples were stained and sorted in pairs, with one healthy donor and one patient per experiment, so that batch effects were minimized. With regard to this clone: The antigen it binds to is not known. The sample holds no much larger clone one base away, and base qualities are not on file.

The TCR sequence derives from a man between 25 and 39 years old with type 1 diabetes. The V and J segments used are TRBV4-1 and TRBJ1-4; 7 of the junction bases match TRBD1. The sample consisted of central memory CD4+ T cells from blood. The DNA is TGCGCCAGCAGCTCCGATTCGACAGGGCTTAATGAAAAACTGTTTTTT. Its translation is CASSSDSTGLNEKLFF.